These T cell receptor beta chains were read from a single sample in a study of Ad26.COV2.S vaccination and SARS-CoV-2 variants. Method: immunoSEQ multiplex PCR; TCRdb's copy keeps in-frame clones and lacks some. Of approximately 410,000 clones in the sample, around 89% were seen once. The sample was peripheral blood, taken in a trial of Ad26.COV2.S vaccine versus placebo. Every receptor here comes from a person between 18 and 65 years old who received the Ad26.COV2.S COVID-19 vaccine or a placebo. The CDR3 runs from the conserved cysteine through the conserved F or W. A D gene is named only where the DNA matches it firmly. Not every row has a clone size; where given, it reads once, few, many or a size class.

CDR3 DNA: TGTGCCAGCACCATTACAGGGGGTGGATCCTACGAGCAGTACTTC
CDR3 protein: CASTITGGGSYEQYF
V gene: TRBV6-6
clone size: -
D gene: TRBD1
J gene: TRBJ2-7

CDR3 DNA: TGCGCCAGCAGTGAGAGACTAGCGGGTGAGCAGTTCTTC
CDR3 protein: CASSERLAGEQFF
V gene: TRBV10-1
clone size: -
D gene: TRBD2
J gene: TRBJ2-1

CDR3 DNA: TGTGCCAGCAGCCACAGGGACACAGATACGCAGTATTTT
CDR3 protein: CASSHRDTDTQYF
V gene: TRBV11-2
clone size: -
D gene: -
J gene: TRBJ2-3

CDR3 DNA: TGTGCCAGCAGTGATCGGGGGGGGGCGACAGATACGCAGTATTTT
CDR3 protein: CASSDRGGATDTQYF
V gene: TRBV6-1
clone size: -
D gene: TRBD2
J gene: TRBJ2-3

CDR3 DNA: TGTGCCAGCAGCTTCTCACAGGGCGGATCACCCCTCCACTTT
CDR3 protein: CASSFSQGGSPLHF
V gene: TRBV11-2
clone size: once
D gene: -
J gene: TRBJ1-6

CDR3 DNA: TGTGCCAGCAGCCCCTCCCACTCGTGGTACGAGCAGTACTTC
CDR3 protein: CASSPSHSWYEQYF
V gene: TRBV6-5
clone size: -
D gene: -
J gene: TRBJ2-7

CDR3 DNA: TGTGCCAGTAGTATTGGAGGGGAGGGAGATACGCAGTATTTT
CDR3 protein: CASSIGGEGDTQYF
V gene: TRBV19
clone size: -
D gene: TRBD2
J gene: TRBJ2-3

CDR3 DNA: TGCGCCAGCAGCGAGAGTGTTGGCAAGTCCTATGGCTACACCTTC
CDR3 protein: CASSESVGKSYGYTF
V gene: TRBV4-1
clone size: -
D gene: -
J gene: TRBJ1-2

CDR3 DNA: TGTGCCAGCAGCCAAGGGGCCAGCGGGAGCTACGAGCAGTACTTC
CDR3 protein: CASSQGASGSYEQYF
V gene: TRBV14
clone size: few
D gene: TRBD2
J gene: TRBJ2-7

CDR3 DNA: TGTGCCAGTACGGGGACAGGGGCCGGGGAGCTGTTTTTT
CDR3 protein: CASTGTGAGELFF
V gene: TRBV19
clone size: -
D gene: TRBD1
J gene: TRBJ2-2

CDR3 DNA: TGTGCCAGTAGTTGGGGGGGGCGATTCAATGAGCAGTTCTTC
CDR3 protein: CASSWGGRFNEQFF
V gene: TRBV19
clone size: -
D gene: -
J gene: TRBJ2-1

CDR3 DNA: TGTGCCAGCAGTGAACACGGAGGCAGGGTTTCTGGAAACACCATATATTTT
CDR3 protein: CASSEHGGRVSGNTIYF
V gene: TRBV25-1
clone size: -
D gene: -
J gene: TRBJ1-3

CDR3 DNA: TGTGCCAGCAATAGACAGGGATCCTACAATGAGCAGTTCTTC
CDR3 protein: CASNRQGSYNEQFF
V gene: TRBV27
clone size: -
D gene: TRBD1
J gene: TRBJ2-1

CDR3 DNA: TGTGCCAGCAGCTTTCTCGCGGGGGCTACCTACGAGCAGTACTTC
CDR3 protein: CASSFLAGATYEQYF
V gene: TRBV7-2
clone size: -
D gene: -
J gene: TRBJ2-7

CDR3 DNA: TGTGCCAGTAGTATAAGTGGAAGCACAGATACGCAGTATTTT
CDR3 protein: CASSISGSTDTQYF
V gene: TRBV19
clone size: -
D gene: -
J gene: TRBJ2-3

CDR3 DNA: TGCGCCAGCAGCTTGTCGGTTGTGGACAGGGTAAACTACGAGCAGTACTTC
CDR3 protein: CASSLSVVDRVNYEQYF
V gene: TRBV5-1
clone size: -
D gene: TRBD1
J gene: TRBJ2-7

CDR3 DNA: TGCAGCGCACAGACACGGGCTGAAGCTTTCTTT
CDR3 protein: CSAQTRAEAFF
V gene: TRBV29-1
clone size: -
D gene: -
J gene: TRBJ1-1

CDR3 DNA: TGTGCCAGCTCACCATCCTACCAAGAGACCCAGTACTTC
CDR3 protein: CASSPSYQETQYF
V gene: TRBV18
clone size: once
D gene: -
J gene: TRBJ2-5

CDR3 DNA: TGCGCCAGCAGCTTACAGTCCCTCAGCTCCTACGAGCAGTACTTC
CDR3 protein: CASSLQSLSSYEQYF
V gene: TRBV5-1
clone size: -
D gene: -
J gene: TRBJ2-7

CDR3 DNA: TGTGCCAGCAGTTACCGCACTGTATATACGCAGTATTTT
CDR3 protein: CASSYRTVYTQYF
V gene: TRBV6-2/TRBV6-3
clone size: -
D gene: -
J gene: TRBJ2-3

CDR3 DNA: TGTGCCAGCAGCCTCGGCGGGGGGTATAGCAATCAGCCCCAGCATTTT
CDR3 protein: CASSLGGGYSNQPQHF
V gene: TRBV7-9
clone size: -
D gene: -
J gene: TRBJ1-5

CDR3 DNA: TGTGCCAGCAGCCATACGGACAGGAATTCACCCCTCCACTTT
CDR3 protein: CASSHTDRNSPLHF
V gene: TRBV3-1/TRBV3-2
clone size: -
D gene: TRBD1
J gene: TRBJ1-6

CDR3 DNA: TGCGCCAGCAGCCAAGATCTCGCCGCGTCGGAGCCCCAGCATTTT
CDR3 protein: CASSQDLAASEPQHF
V gene: TRBV4-3
clone size: few
D gene: -
J gene: TRBJ1-5

CDR3 DNA: TGTGCCAGCAGCATCTGGGGCAGGGGAGGAACCGGGGAGCTGTTTTTT
CDR3 protein: CASSIWGRGGTGELFF
V gene: TRBV5-6
clone size: -
D gene: -
J gene: TRBJ2-2

CDR3 DNA: TGTGCCACCAGTGACACGACTAGCGGGGGGGACTACAATGAGCAGTTCTTC
CDR3 protein: CATSDTTSGGDYNEQFF
V gene: TRBV24-1
clone size: -
D gene: TRBD2
J gene: TRBJ2-1

CDR3 DNA: TGTGCCAGCAGCTCGGGACAGCGACACTCTGGGGCCAACGTCCTGACTTTC
CDR3 protein: CASSSGQRHSGANVLTF
V gene: TRBV7-3
clone size: -
D gene: TRBD1
J gene: TRBJ2-6

CDR3 DNA: TGCAGCGTTGCGCGAGGACAGGGTTTGTCAGATACGCAGTATTTT
CDR3 protein: CSVARGQGLSDTQYF
V gene: TRBV29-1
clone size: -
D gene: TRBD1
J gene: TRBJ2-3

CDR3 DNA: TGTGCCAGCTCTCGGACAGGGCCTAGCAATCAGCCCCAGCATTTT
CDR3 protein: CASSRTGPSNQPQHF
V gene: TRBV27
clone size: -
D gene: TRBD1
J gene: TRBJ1-5

CDR3 DNA: TGTGCCATCAGTGGGGGTTACAGGGGCGAAGGCACTGAAGCTTTCTTT
CDR3 protein: CAISGGYRGEGTEAFF
V gene: TRBV10-3
clone size: once
D gene: TRBD1
J gene: TRBJ1-1

CDR3 DNA: TGTGCCAGCAGTGAAGGGTCACGGCCCCTGGGGGATGAGCAGTTCTTC
CDR3 protein: CASSEGSRPLGDEQFF
V gene: TRBV6-1
clone size: -
D gene: -
J gene: TRBJ2-1

CDR3 DNA: TGTGCCAGTAGTATTGGTACCGCCTACAATGAGCAGTTCTTC
CDR3 protein: CASSIGTAYNEQFF
V gene: TRBV19
clone size: -
D gene: -
J gene: TRBJ2-1

CDR3 DNA: TGCGCCAGCAGCTTGGGATTCCACGAGCAGTACTTC
CDR3 protein: CASSLGFHEQYF
V gene: TRBV5-1
clone size: -
D gene: -
J gene: TRBJ2-7